This TCR beta chain was observed in a study of OX40 agonist ivuxolimab in advanced cancers. Whole-study context: Partial responses, seen in three patients, involved one hepatocellular carcinoma and two cutaneous melanomas. General study points: With doses of 0.1 to 3.0 mg/kg, CD4+ and CD8+ blood T cells had undergone clonal expansion by week 6.

The repertoire was sequenced with immunoSEQ multiplex PCR; TCRdb's copy has only in-frame clones and lacks some. The sample lists approximately 84,000 clones; 86% were seen once. Details on this clone: The target antigen is unknown.

The CDR3 is made up of 16 amino acids. V shed 3 bases, J shed 3 bases, and the junction held 8 bases outside the gene matches. From germline, CDR1 is MNHNS and CDR2 SASEGT. This clonotype was obtained from an adult with an advanced solid tumor such as melanoma, head and neck, liver or kidney cancer. The material was CD4+ or CD8+ T cells sorted from blood, obtained in a trial of the OX40 agonist ivuxolimab. The chain links TRBV6-1 to TRBJ1-3, with 7 bases lining up with TRBD1. DNA for the CDR3: TGTGCCAGCAGTGAGACTAGGACAGGCGTTGGAAACACCATATATTTT. This translates into CASSETRTGVGNTIYF.